A selection of T cell receptor beta chains follows, all from one sample in a study of blood T cell repertoires in COVID-19. Only in-frame clones appear in the TCRdb table, and some are missing; sequencing was by immunoSEQ multiplex PCR. The sample lists tens of thousands of clones; around 83% were seen once. Input material: peripheral blood. These receptors were obtained from a human donor in a cohort sampled during active COVID-19. CDR3s leave out the opening cysteine and the closing phenylalanine or tryptophan. Only some rows state a clone size, as once, few, many or a class for expanded clones.

V: TRBV18
size: once
CDR3: ASSPDRGNYGYT

V: TRBV5-1
size: NA
CDR3: ASSLEAGPDQPQH

V: TRBV10-3
size: NA
CDR3: AIRGDTQETQY

V: TRBV19
size: NA
CDR3: ASIPTQSGGEQF

V: TRBV4-1
size: NA
CDR3: ASSQGQGEYGYT

V: TRBV5-4
size: NA
CDR3: ASRQRVAGTDTQY

V: TRBV10-3
size: NA
CDR3: AIRDRPNEKLF

V: TRBV9
size: NA
CDR3: ASSAQGSTGELF

V: TRBV7-3
size: NA
CDR3: ASRQGDADTQY

V: TRBV9
size: NA
CDR3: ASPDRGTSGVPSTDTQY

V: TRBV28
size: few
CDR3: ASSSDRANQPQH

V: TRBV5-6
size: NA
CDR3: ASSLAGTGDEKLF